These 27 T cell receptor beta chains share one sample of origin, sequenced in a study of cytomegalovirus exposure and HLA in healthy donors. PCR was performed using 60 Vbeta and 13 Jbeta primers. Sequencing was performed with immunoSEQ multiplex PCR; in TCRdb, only in-frame clones are kept and a portion is missing. The sample shows some 120,000 clones, 80% of them seen only once. Sequencing was carried out using PBMCs. The receptors originated from a young man in good health and CMV-seropositive.

V and J are TRBV6-5 and TRBJ1-2; 9 nucleotides agree with TRBD1. The CDR3 length is 14 residues. The ends lost 8 bases at V and 4 bases at J; junction bases unmatched: 8. From germline, CDR1 is MNHEY and CDR2 SVGAGI. CDR3 amino acids: CASCRDRVGYGYTF. The CDR3, as DNA: TGTGCCAGCTGTCGGGACAGGGTCGGCTATGGCTACACCTTC.

CDR3 coding DNA: TGTGCCAGCACCCCCAGAAAGACTAATAATTCACCCCTCCACTTT. This codes for CASTPRKTNNSPLHF. The chain is built from TRBV2 and TRBJ1-6; no clear D. Germline V lookup: CDR1 SNHLY, CDR2 FYNNEI. V was cut by 7 bases and J by 5 bases, with 15 bases left in between. The CDR3 runs to 15 residues.

This clone was detected only once. This sequence joins TRBV6-5 and TRBJ2-3; 10 bases fit TRBD2. The CDR3 sequence is 15 residues long. The germline CDR1 and CDR2 sequences are MNHEY and SVGAGI. Trimming took 6 bases from V and 5 from J; bases not matched to a gene: 8. CDR3 in amino acids: CASRPSGGAGDTQYF. The DNA of the CDR3 is TGTGCCAGCAGACCCAGCGGGGGGGCGGGAGATACGCAGTATTTT.

V gene TRBV10-3 combines with J gene TRBJ1-6; weak D call: TRBD1 (6 bases). V was shortened by 8 bases and J by 4 bases, with 12 bases between the two germline ends. This CDR3 has 14 amino acids. The germline V gene has CDR1 ENHRY and CDR2 SYGVKD. The CDR3 nucleotides read TGTGCCATCCGTCCAGGGGAATATAATTCACCCCTCCACTTT. It translates to CAIRPGEYNSPLHF.

The chain links TRBV5-1 to TRBJ2-3; D remains unclear. Germline lookup yields CDR1 SGHRS and CDR2 YFSETQ. Trimming cost V 1 base and J 0 bases, with 12 bases left between them. CDR3 length: 16 residues. CDR3 nucleotide sequence: TGCGCCAGCAGCTTGAATCCGGCAGGTAGCACAGATACGCAGTATTTT. Encoded protein: CASSLNPAGSTDTQYF. The whole variable domain, filled in from reference TRBV5-1 and TRBJ2-3, reads KAGVTQTPRYLIKTRGQQVTLSCSPISGHRSVSWYQQTPGQGLQFLFEYFSETQRNKGNFPGRFSGRQFSNSRSEMNVSTLELGDSALYLCASSLNPAGSTDTQYFGPGTRLTVL.

The V gene is TRBV28, the J gene TRBJ1-4, with 8 bases fitting TRBD1. Trimming removed 3 bases from V and 4 bases from J; junction bases left unmatched: 4. Looked up from germline, CDR1 is MDHEN and CDR2 is SYDVKM. This CDR3 is built from 15 residues. The CDR3 reads CASSLVDRGNEKLFF. CDR3 sequence (DNA): TGTGCCAGCAGTTTGGTCGACAGGGGTAATGAAAAACTGTTTTTT.

The chain uses TRBV9 and TRBJ2-1, with TRBD1 identical over 9 bases. Germline V lookup: CDR1 SGDLS, CDR2 YYNGEE. This CDR3 region has 16 residues. The junction had 5 bases not matched to a gene; V was cut back by 0 bases and J by 4 bases. The CDR3 loop reads CASSVGGDREYNEQFF. The CDR3 DNA follows: TGTGCCAGCAGCGTAGGGGGGGACAGGGAGTACAATGAGCAGTTCTTC.

The rearrangement uses TRBV28 and TRBJ1-2; tentatively, D is TRBD1 (6 bases). V was pared by 6 bases and J by 4 bases, with 9 bases between. The CDR3 has 12 amino acids. CDR1 is MDHEN, CDR2 SYDVKM, per germline. The CDR3 loop reads CASRKDSYGYTF. Written as DNA, the CDR3 is TGTGCCAGCAGGAAGGACAGCTATGGCTACACCTTC.

This clone was counted between two and nine times. CDR3 loop: CASSLHRVALYEQYF. Written as DNA, the CDR3 is TGTGCCAGCAGCCTTCACAGGGTAGCCCTCTACGAGCAGTACTTC. The V call is TRBV6-5, the J call TRBJ2-7, with D possibly TRBD1 on 6 matching bases. CDR1 and CDR2 from the germline V gene are MNHEY and SVGAGI. The CDR3 contains 15 residues. V was trimmed by 6 bases and J by 3 bases, leaving 18 bases between them.

This chain joins TRBV30 and TRBJ2-1; TRBD2 agrees at 14 bases. V lost 2 bases, J lost 0 bases, and 21 bases stayed unmatched. Per the germline V gene, CDR1 is GTSNPN and CDR2 is SVGIG (reference sequence). The CDR3 spans 23 residues. The CDR3 DNA reads TGTGCCTGGAGTAGCGAGGGACTAGCGGGGGAGACGACAACATCCCGCTCCTACAATGAGCAGTTCTTC. Protein sequence: CAWSSEGLAGETTTSRSYNEQFF.

This clone was observed a handful of times. The J gene is TRBJ2-1, the V gene TRBV19; 7 bases map to TRBD1. CDR3 length: 14 amino acids. In germline, CDR1 is LNHDA, CDR2 SQIVND (reference sequence). Losses at the gene ends were 7 bases for V and 6 bases for J; bases not matched to a gene: 9. The CDR3 DNA sequence: TGTGCCAGTACCCGGGACAGTACTAGCAATGAGCAGTTCTTC. As protein: CASTRDSTSNEQFF. Full variable domain (rest looked up from reference TRBV19 and TRBJ2-1): DGGITQSPKYLFRKEGQNVTLSCEQNLNHDAMYWYRQDPGQGLRLIYYSQIVNDFQKGDIAEGYSVSREKKESFPLTVTSAQKNPTAFYLCASTRDSTSNEQFFGPGTRLTVL.

Here the CDR3 reads CASGFPDRGNSPLHF. The CDR3 nucleotides are TGTGCTAGTGGTTTCCCCGACAGGGGGAATTCACCCCTCCACTTT. V is TRBV12-5 and J is TRBJ1-6; 9 positions agree with TRBD1. The germline gives CDR1 LGHNT, CDR2 FRNRAP. Trimming removed 3 bases from V and 7 bases from J; junction bases left unmatched: 4. This CDR3 is built from 15 residues.

The chain links TRBV11-2 to TRBJ1-3, with D possibly TRBD1 on 5 matching bases. This CDR3 is built from 15 residues. Germline CDR1 and CDR2: SGHAT and FQNNGV. Between the trimmed V and J ends, which lost 2 bases and 3 bases, there was a span of 11 bases. The CDR3 sequence: CASSLFGRDGNTIYF. CDR3 coding DNA: TGTGCCAGCAGCTTATTTGGCAGGGATGGAAACACCATATATTTT.

J is TRBJ1-1 and V is TRBV9, with D perhaps TRBD1 (5 bases). Trimming cost V 0 bases and J 5 bases, with 11 bases left between them. The CDR3 runs 14 residues. The germline CDR1 and CDR2 sequences are SGDLS and YYNGEE. In DNA, the CDR3 is TGTGCCAGCAGCGTAGTGGCGGGGGGGACTGAAGCTTTCTTT. This sequence encodes CASSVVAGGTEAFF.

The chain uses TRBV28 and TRBJ2-6; 8 bases match TRBD1. CDR1 and CDR2 from the germline V gene are MDHEN and SYDVKM. This CDR3 has 15 amino acids. After removal of 5 bases from V and 4 bases from J, the junction contained 4 bases not matched to a gene. As DNA, the CDR3 is TGTGCCAGCAGTCGGACAGGGAGCGGGGCCAACGTCCTGACTTTC. This gives the protein CASSRTGSGANVLTF.

The rearrangement joins TRBV27 to TRBJ2-3, with 7 positions matching TRBD1. CDR1 and CDR2 (germline): MNHEY, SMNVEV (reference sequence). This CDR3 is built from 16 residues. With V trimmed by 4 bases and J by 4 bases, 11 bases remained unmatched. CDR3 in DNA: TGTGCCAGCAGTTCAGAATTCGACAGGGATTCAGATACGCAGTATTTT. Its protein is CASSSEFDRDSDTQYF.

This clone was observed a handful of times. This chain's CDR3 is CASSVGLAGGTSTDTQYF. In nucleotides, the CDR3 is TGTGCCAGCAGCGTAGGGCTAGCGGGGGGCACTAGCACAGATACGCAGTATTTT. This rearrangement joins TRBV9 to TRBJ2-3, with 11 bases that match TRBD2. The CDR3 loop spans 18 amino acids. Germline V gives CDR1 SGDLS, CDR2 YYNGEE. V lost 0 bases and J lost 0; bases outside the gene matches: 6.

This clone was counted between two and nine times. V usage is TRBV10-3 and J usage is TRBJ2-7; 7 bases align to TRBD1. The junction had 2 bases not matched to a gene; V was cut back by 5 bases and J by 4 bases. Germline values: CDR1 ENHRY, CDR2 SYGVKD. This CDR3 has 12 amino acids. The CDR3 DNA reads TGTGCCATCAGTATACAGGGGTACGAGCAGTACTTC. Translated, it gives CAISIQGYEQYF.

This clone was observed once. The chain joins TRBV16 to TRBJ1-6, with 7 bases aligning to TRBD1. V trimming: 2 bases; J trimming: 0 bases; junction bases outside the gene matches: 7. This CDR3 comprises 18 residues. Germline V CDR1 and CDR2: KGHSY, FQNENV. The CDR3 DNA follows: TGTGCCAGCAGCCAAGGACGTAGGGACAGCTCCTATAATTCACCCCTCCACTTT. It translates to CASSQGRRDSSYNSPLHF.

V is TRBV7-6 and J is TRBJ2-1; D not resolved. Per the germline V gene, CDR1 is SGHVS and CDR2 is FNYEAQ. CDR3 length: 13 residues. V lost 1 base to trimming and J lost 3 bases, with 4 bases between them. The CDR3 nucleotides are TGTGCCAGCAGCTTAGGGAGCTACAATGAGCAGTTCTTC. Encoded protein: CASSLGSYNEQFF.

V is TRBV9 and J is TRBJ1-1; TRBD1 matches at 8 bases. The CDR3 is made up of 16 amino acids. In germline, CDR1 is SGDLS, CDR2 YYNGEE. The V gene end was trimmed by 3 bases and the J gene end by 2 bases; junction bases not matched to a gene: 9. The CDR3 bases are TGTGCCAGCAGCGGGACGCAGACAGGGGCCAACACTGAAGCTTTCTTT. Encoded protein: CASSGTQTGANTEAFF.

The chain uses TRBV19 and TRBJ1-5; no firm D call. Germline assignment: CDR1 LNHDA and CDR2 SQIVND (reference sequence). CDR3 size: 14 residues. The V and J ends lost 2 bases and 1 base respectively, with 6 bases between them. CDR3 sequence reads: CASSISGSNQPQHF. In nucleotides, the CDR3 is TGTGCCAGTAGTATATCAGGCAGCAATCAGCCCCAGCATTTT.

CDR3 sequence (DNA): TGTGCCAGCAGCACCAACCGGGACAGGGCGGGCACTGAAGCTTTCTTT. This encodes CASSTNRDRAGTEAFF. The chain recombines TRBV5-5 with TRBJ1-1; 9 bases align to TRBD1. V shed 4 bases and J 4 bases; nucleotides not matched to a gene: 11. This CDR3 spans 16 amino acids. Germline loops: CDR1 SGHKS, CDR2 YYEKEE (reference sequence).

The chain has TRBV5-1 and TRBJ2-3; no definite D call. V gave up 2 bases and J gave up 5 bases, with 6 bases separating them. Germline-derived CDR1 and CDR2 are SGHRS and YFSETQ. The CDR3 extends over 12 amino acids. In DNA, the CDR3 is TGCGCCAGCAGCTTCGACAAAGATACGCAGTATTTT. Translating it yields CASSFDKDTQYF.

The chain employs TRBV18 and TRBJ2-4; 8 nucleotides align to TRBD2. This CDR3 has 13 amino acids. CDR1 and CDR2 from the germline V gene are KGHSH and LQKENI. J lost 8 bases, V lost 5 bases, and 5 bases had no gene match. CDR3: CASSMSGGYIQYF. DNA for the CDR3: TGTGCCAGCTCAATGAGCGGGGGATACATTCAGTACTTC.

In its sample, this clone was seen a few times. The chain carries TRBV27 and TRBJ2-1; 8 bases are shared with TRBD1. V trimming: 6 bases; J trimming: 4 bases; junction bases outside the gene matches: 5. Looked up from germline, CDR1 is MNHEY and CDR2 is SMNVEV (reference sequence). This CDR3 contains 14 residues. The CDR3 spells CASRFRGPYNEQFF. The CDR3, as DNA: TGTGCCAGCAGATTCAGGGGGCCTTACAATGAGCAGTTCTTC.

V usage is TRBV28 and J usage is TRBJ2-7; 11 nucleotides align to TRBD2. The CDR3 consists of 15 residues. The germline V gene has CDR1 MDHEN and CDR2 SYDVKM. With 6 bases clipped from V and 2 bases from J, the junction kept 6 bases outside the gene matches. The CDR3 DNA reads TGTGCCAGCAGCCCACTAGCGGGGGAGACCTACGAGCAGTACTTC. The encoded protein is CASSPLAGETYEQYF.